The 22 T cell receptor beta chains listed next were all sequenced from one sample in a study of shared clonotypes between healthy human individuals. The method was immunoSEQ multiplex PCR; TCRdb's version includes in-frame clones alone and lacks a portion of them. The data hold some 1.1 million clones, with around 77% observed a single time. Sequencing used memory CD4+ T cells from PBMCs. Subset noted: CD45RA-negative fraction. These receptors were taken from a man between 18 and 29 years old in good health. Some clones in this sample may be carry-over from other donors' samples.

The chain couples TRBV7-3 to TRBJ2-1, with 9 bases identical to TRBD2. Per germline, CDR1 SGHTA and CDR2 FQGTGA. V dropped 5 bases and J dropped 8; count of bases not matched to a gene: 16. The CDR3 covers 17 residues. The DNA for the CDR3 is TGTGCCAGCAGCCTTCAGGGACGGCTAGCGGGAAGCGATGAGCAGTTCTTC. It specifies CASSLQGRLAGSDEQFF.

The J gene is TRBJ2-3, the V gene TRBV28, with D possibly matching TRBD1 (5 bases). The CDR3 length is 17 residues. Germline lookup yields CDR1 MDHEN and CDR2 SYDVKM. V lost 3 bases to trimming and J lost 3 bases, with 19 bases between them. The CDR3 DNA reads as TGTGCCAGCAGTTTTCACTACAGGACAAGTCAGACAGATACGCAGTATTTT. Translation: CASSFHYRTSQTDTQYF.

The V call is TRBV5-1, the J call TRBJ2-3; no clear D gene. CDR1 and CDR2 from the germline V gene are SGHRS and YFSETQ. This CDR3 is built from 13 residues. The V end lost 2 bases, the J end lost 5 bases, and 9 bases lay between the germline ends. The CDR3 region is CASSLSRLDTQYF. The CDR3 nucleotides are TGCGCCAGCAGCTTATCCCGGCTAGATACGCAGTATTTT.

About this clone: One base separates it from a far larger clone, so it is likely a read error. The rearrangement joins TRBV30 to TRBJ2-1, with unresolved D. CDR1 and CDR2 from the germline V gene are GTSNPN and SVGIG (reference sequence). The CDR3 runs 12 residues. Trimming cost V 2 bases and J 9 bases, with 11 bases left between them. CDR3 loop: CAWSYTSPEQFF. The DNA of the CDR3 is TGTGCCTGGAGTTACACGAGCCCTGAGCAGTTCTTC.

The genes are TRBV29-1 and TRBJ2-5; D not resolved. V was shortened by 6 bases and J by 2 bases, with 10 bases between the two germline ends. Germline assignment: CDR1 SQVTM and CDR2 ANQGSEA. The CDR3 consists of 12 residues. CDR3 bases: TGCAGCGTCGCCGACGGACAAGAGACCCAGTACTTC. Translation gives CSVADGQETQYF.

This clone was seen only a few times. The V call is TRBV5-1, the J call TRBJ1-2, with D maybe TRBD1 (6 bases). CDR1 is SGHRS, CDR2 YFSETQ, per germline. V lost 4 bases to trimming and J lost 3 bases, with 13 bases between them. CDR3 length: 14 residues. As DNA, the CDR3 is TGCGCCAGCAGCCCAACAGGGAGTCACTATGGCTACACCTTC. Translation gives CASSPTGSHYGYTF.

The chain uses TRBV30 and TRBJ2-7; TRBD1 agrees at 9 bases. The V segment lost 2 bases and the J segment 5 bases; nucleotides outside the gene matches: 7. CDR1 GTSNPN and CDR2 SVGIG come from the germline V gene (reference sequence). The CDR3 extends over 14 amino acids. CDR3 amino acids: CAWSRPGTGHEQYF. DNA for the CDR3: TGTGCCTGGAGTCGACCCGGGACAGGGCACGAGCAGTACTTC.

The V call is TRBV20-1, the J call TRBJ1-2, with D hard to call. Trimming took off 5 bases at V and 5 bases at J, with 9 bases between the two ends. Germline values: CDR1 DFQATT, CDR2 SNEGSKA (reference sequence). The CDR3 covers 11 residues. For the CDR3, the DNA is TGCAGTGCTCCCCCACTTTATGGCTACACCTTC. Its protein is CSAPPLYGYTF.

The chain is built from TRBV10-2 and TRBJ2-5; 10 nucleotides agree with TRBD2. The junction had 14 bases not matched to a gene; V was cut back by 3 bases and J by 4 bases. In germline, CDR1 is WSHSY, CDR2 SAAADI. There are 18 residues in the CDR3. The CDR3 loop reads CASSDPSGLAEVRETQYF. The CDR3 nucleotides are TGCGCCAGCAGTGACCCAAGCGGACTAGCGGAAGTTAGAGAGACCCAGTACTTC.

The V call is TRBV19, the J call TRBJ2-5; 13 nucleotides align to TRBD2. The CDR3 has 16 amino acids. The V and J ends lost 5 bases and 5 bases, in that order; junction bases with no gene match: 8. Germline lookup yields CDR1 LNHDA and CDR2 SQIVND (reference sequence). For the CDR3, the DNA is TGTGCCAGTAGTCCCGGACTAGCGGGAGCCTGGGAGACCCAGTACTTC. This sequence encodes CASSPGLAGAWETQYF.

V and J are TRBV6-1 and TRBJ2-2, with a possible D match to TRBD2 (5 bases). The length of the CDR3 is 15 residues. Trimming removed 4 bases from V and 0 bases from J, with 9 bases in between. CDR1 MNHNS and CDR2 SASEGT come from the germline V gene. Written as DNA, the CDR3 is TGTGCCAGCAGTGCGGAGCGGACGAACACCGGGGAGCTGTTTTTT. Translated, it gives CASSAERTNTGELFF.

This chain joins TRBV15 and TRBJ2-1; TRBD1 matches at 8 bases. J was trimmed by 6 bases and V by 0 bases; bases with no gene match: 4. CDR1 is LNHNV, CDR2 YYDKDF, per germline (reference sequence). This CDR3 spans 15 amino acids. This CDR3 reads CATSRDSGQGNEQFF. In DNA, the CDR3 is TGTGCCACCAGCAGAGATAGCGGACAGGGCAATGAGCAGTTCTTC.

The chain couples TRBV5-4 to TRBJ2-1; 15 bases are shared with TRBD2. The length of the CDR3 is 18 residues. Trimming at V came to 4 bases and at J to 4 bases, leaving 9 bases not matched to a gene. The germline CDR1 and CDR2 sequences are SGHNT and YYREEE (reference sequence). CDR3 in amino acids: CASSAGTSGRSAYNEQFF. The CDR3 region has the DNA TGTGCCAGCAGCGCCGGGACTAGCGGGAGGTCGGCGTACAATGAGCAGTTCTTC. The whole variable domain, filled in from reference TRBV5-4 and TRBJ2-1, reads ETGVTQSPTHLIKTRGQQVTLRCSSQSGHNTVSWYQQALGQGPQFIFQYYREEENGRGNFPPRFSGLQFPNYSSELNVNALELDDSALYLCASSAGTSGRSAYNEQFFGPGTRLTVL.

The chain combines TRBV7-2 with TRBJ2-1; 9 nucleotides align to TRBD2. This CDR3 comprises 14 residues. From germline, CDR1 is SGHTA and CDR2 FQGNSA. V shed 6 bases and J 9 bases; nucleotides not matched to a gene: 9. CDR3 region: CASRGSGRSSEQFF. CDR3 DNA sequence: TGTGCCAGCAGGGGTAGCGGGAGATCTAGTGAGCAGTTCTTC.

This clone was observed a few times. The chain is built from TRBV6-5 and TRBJ1-2; unclear D gene. Germline V gene sequence: CDR1 MNHEY, CDR2 SVGAGI. The ends were cut back, 5 bases at V and 3 bases at J, with 13 bases in the middle. CDR3 size: 14 residues. The CDR3 DNA follows: TGTGCCAGCAGTGTGGGGAGGGCAGACTATGGCTACACCTTC. It encodes CASSVGRADYGYTF.

The genes are TRBV5-6 and TRBJ2-5; 7 bases are shared with TRBD1. Germline CDR1 is SGHDT and CDR2 is YYEEEE. CDR3 length equals 17 residues. The V segment lost 3 bases and the J segment 0 bases; nucleotides outside the gene matches: 11. In DNA, the CDR3 is TGTGCCAGCAGCTCTCCGAGACAGGGAACGTACCAAGAGACCCAGTACTTC. Amino acid sequence: CASSSPRQGTYQETQYF.

V is TRBV6-5 and J is TRBJ2-7; D is ambiguous. The CDR3 covers 14 residues. Germline V gene sequence: CDR1 MNHEY, CDR2 SVGAGI. The V and J ends lost 5 bases and 1 base respectively, with 12 bases between them. The CDR3 DNA reads TGTGCCAGCAGTGTCAGGCGTGGGTCCTACGAGCAGTACTTC. This gives the protein CASSVRRGSYEQYF.

The V gene is TRBV25-1, the J gene TRBJ2-1; possible D gene TRBD1, 6 bases. V was trimmed by 5 bases and J by 6 bases, leaving 14 bases between them. Germline CDR1 MGHDK, CDR2 SYGVNS. The CDR3 totals 14 residues. This CDR3 is CASSRGQLGNEQFF. DNA for the CDR3: TGTGCCAGCAGTAGAGGACAGCTTGGCAATGAGCAGTTCTTC.

The rearrangement joins TRBV5-1 to TRBJ2-2, with D perhaps TRBD1 (6 bases). Per germline, CDR1 SGHRS and CDR2 YFSETQ. The CDR3 sequence is 15 residues long. Trimming took off 4 bases at V and 6 bases at J, with 16 bases between the two ends. CDR3 bases: TGCGCCAGCAGCCTTTTGGGGGCGAGATCCGGGGAGCTGTTTTTT. It translates to CASSLLGARSGELFF.

V is TRBV5-4 and J is TRBJ1-4, with 7 bases that match TRBD1. The CDR3 is 15 amino acids. J was trimmed by 5 bases and V by 1 base; bases with no gene match: 5. The V gene's germline CDR1 is SGHNT and CDR2 YYREEE (reference sequence). In DNA form, the CDR3 reads TGTGCCAGCAGCTTGTCAGGGGGAGGGAATGAAAAACTGTTTTTT. This codes for CASSLSGGGNEKLFF. Full variable domain (missing parts from reference TRBV5-4 and TRBJ1-4): ETGVTQSPTHLIKTRGQQVTLRCSSQSGHNTVSWYQQALGQGPQFIFQYYREEENGRGNFPPRFSGLQFPNYSSELNVNALELDDSALYLCASSLSGGGNEKLFFGSGTQLSVL.

Concerning this clone: One end of the junction fails to match germline, which may point to a read error. CDR3: CASSTGTGSFEQYF. In nucleotides, the CDR3 is TGTGCCAGCAGTACCGGGACAGGGTCCTTCGAGCAGTACTTC. The chain employs TRBV5-4 and TRBJ2-7; TRBD1 matches 9 bases. This CDR3 has 14 amino acids. Germline V gene lookup returns CDR1 SGHNT and CDR2 YYREEE (reference sequence).

The CDR3 sequence is CASSAGLAGETQYF. CDR3 nucleotides: TGTGCCAGCAGCGCGGGACTAGCCGGGGAGACCCAGTACTTC. The rearrangement links TRBV11-2 to TRBJ2-5, with 9 bases fitting TRBD2. This CDR3 has 14 amino acids. Germline V lookup: CDR1 SGHAT, CDR2 FQNNGV. The J segment lost 5 bases and the V segment lost 5 bases, leaving 6 bases of the junction unmatched.